Given below is one T cell receptor (beta chain) in context. Its antigen is as yet unknown. This entry belongs to a study of cytomegalovirus exposure and HLA in healthy donors. On the study more broadly: Early released data had about 85 million unique TCRs, all coming from HLA-typed donors. Study-wide results and limits: In a later analysis, common viral pathogens appeared linked to several of the most significant clusters.

The CDR3 totals 13 residues. Per the germline V gene, CDR1 is GTSNPN and CDR2 is SVGIG (reference sequence). Germline trimming cut 0 bases from V and 5 bases from J; bases unmatched to any gene: 3. The PCR used 60 Vbeta and 13 Jbeta primers. Here immunoSEQ multiplex PCR was the method, and the copy in TCRdb shows in-frame clones only, minus some. This sample carries roughly 80,000 clones, roughly 82% of them seen once, and the ten largest clones take around an eighth. The sequenced sample consisted of PBMCs. The V gene is TRBV30, the J gene TRBJ1-2; 7 bases are shared with TRBD1. This sequence was found in a male donor in good health and CMV-seropositive. The CDR3 DNA reads as TGTGCCTGGAGTGTGGAGACAGGGTATGGCTACACCTTC. Amino acid sequence: CAWSVETGYGYTF. The variable domain in full, with the rest retrieved from reference TRBV30 and TRBJ1-2, is SQTIHQWPATLVQPVGSPLSLECTVEGTSNPNLYWYRQAAGRGLQLLFYSVGIGQISSEVPQNLSASRPQDRQFILSSKKLLLSDSGFYLCAWSVETGYGYTFGSGTRLTVV.